This T cell receptor (beta chain) was obtained from a study of response to subunit inactivated influenza vaccine. Study findings and constraints: The authors suggested that few new T cells are recruited per seasonal influenza vaccination.

TCRdb reprocessed the RT-PCR reads via MiXCR and lists one record per CDR3 protein. This sample has about 800,000 distinct CDR3 sequences; approximately 21% occur once, and the top ten carry about 10%. About this clonotype: The antigen remains undetermined.

The V gene's germline CDR1 is LGHNA and CDR2 YNFKEQ. V gave up 0 bases and J gave up 2 bases; unmatched junction bases: 4. This CDR3 is built from 15 residues. This TCR was recovered from a man in his forties or fifties who received an inactivated influenza vaccine. J is TRBJ2-7 and V is TRBV4-2; 7 bases agree with TRBD1. The source material was PBMCs from blood, sampled 5 to 6 days after vaccination. The DNA of the CDR3 is TGTGCCAGCAGCCAAGATAAGGGGGCTCCCTACGAGCAGTACTTC. Amino acid sequence: CASSQDKGAPYEQYF.